The present T cell receptor (beta chain) was sequenced within a study of high-grade serous ovarian cancer treatment subgroups (dated by TCRdb to the early 2020s). For the wider study: On average, each sample produced 14,192 sequencing reads and several thousand unique TCR beta rearrangements. The cohort comprised 30 patients: roughly 10 with no residual disease after primary surgery (R0), roughly 10 excellent NACT responders, and roughly 10 poor NACT responders. One primary tumor sample and two metastatic tumor samples were collected from each patient, for a total of around 100 samples. The study examined TCR beta repertoires in high-grade serous ovarian cancer patients who were grouped under a laparoscopic triage algorithm by complete gross resection or by neoadjuvant chemotherapy response. The full study reports these points: TCR clonal relatedness was found to be positively correlated with neoantigen level and, by trend, with copy number variation and mutation load derived from whole-genome sequencing. The TCR repertoire analyses centered on CDR3, leaving CDR1 and CDR2 unanalyzed. Tumors from the same patient had repertoire similarity ranging from 0.11 to 0.79, while tumors from different patients showed almost no similarity. Because bulk tumor TCR sequencing provided no spatial information, insight into HGSC tumor complexity and diversity was limited.

The 85 to 90 tumor samples underwent high-throughput TCR profiling with ImmunoSEQ. The source study handled its data this way. The repertoire diversity metrics included richness (unique productive sequences), clonality, evenness and relatedness, and the Bhattacharyya coefficient was used to measure similarity between samples. A sensitivity analysis excluded TCRs with fewer than two reads and gave consistent conclusions. TCRdb took this table from immuneACCESS and kept in-frame rearrangements with V and J called. Such tables lack part of the clones; where checked against another copy, unresolved V genes explain under half of the gap, and the rest is unexplained. The V and J calls and clone size were taken over from that table, and D and trimming were inferred from the DNA. The sample table contains about 28,000 clones; only one count was recorded for roughly 80% of them. Together, the top ten hold 2.1% of the sample.

Tumor samples were obtained before definitive surgery or chemotherapy. Genomic DNA extraction was performed by the MD Anderson Biospecimen Extraction Resource, and TCR sequencing was carried out by the MD Anderson Cancer Genomics Laboratory. Relative to its sample, this clone is medium-sized (0.01 to 0.1%). Which antigen it targets is not known. Qualities for individual bases were not recorded, and no much larger clone is one base off. From the cysteine up to the phenylalanine, the CDR3 has a length of 14 residues. Here the CDR3 DNA is all that survives: 42 bases in frame from base 1. The sequence was collected from a human donor with high-grade serous ovarian cancer. The V gene is TRBV21-1 and the J gene is TRBJ1-5. TRBV21-1 is shown as a pseudogene. The sequencing sample was made of tumor tissue. The CDR3 region reads CASIRGDSNQPQHF. The base sequence is TGTGCCAGCATCCGAGGGGACAGCAATCAGCCCCAGCATTTT.